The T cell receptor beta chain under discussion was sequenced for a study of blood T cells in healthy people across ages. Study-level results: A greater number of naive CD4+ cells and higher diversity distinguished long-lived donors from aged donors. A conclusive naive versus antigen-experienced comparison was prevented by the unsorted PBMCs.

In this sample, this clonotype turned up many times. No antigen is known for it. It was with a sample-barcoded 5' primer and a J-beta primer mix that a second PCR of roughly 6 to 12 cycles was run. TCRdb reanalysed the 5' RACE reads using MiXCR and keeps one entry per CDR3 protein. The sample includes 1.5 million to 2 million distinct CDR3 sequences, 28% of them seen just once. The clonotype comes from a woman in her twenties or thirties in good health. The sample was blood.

The CDR3 DNA reads TGCGCCAGCCAACCGGGAACCAAGCTAGATGAGCAGTTCTTC. Encoded protein: CASQPGTKLDEQFF. The chain couples TRBV5-1 to TRBJ2-1; D perhaps matches TRBD2 (5 bases). Trimming shortened V by 7 bases and J by 8 bases, and 19 bases separated the two germline ends. Germline CDR1 reads SGHRS; CDR2 reads YFSETQ. CDR3 length equals 14 residues.